Below, 14 T cell receptor gamma chains from the same sample are listed, as sequenced in a study of gamma delta lymphoproliferative disorders and STAT genes. PBMCs from patients and controls supplied the genomic DNA for sequencing. TCRdb made new clone calls on the multiplex PCR reads using CATT. The profile covers roughly 4,100 gamma-chain clones, with roughly 7.3% appearing a single time and approximately 34% taken by the ten largest. The material sequenced was blood. The source is a human donor in good health.

By proportion, this clone is medium-sized. The chain recombines TRGV2 with TRGJP1. Matching the DNA to germline supplied the J gene, which TCRdb does not give. The junction had 12 bases not matched to a gene; V was cut back by 0 bases and J by 2 bases. CDR1 and CDR2 (germline): EGSNGY, YDSYNSKV. The CDR3 totals 18 residues. The CDR3 nucleotides read TGTGCCACCTGGGACGGGCCGAAGATTACGACCACTGGTTGGTTCAAGATATTT. This translates into CATWDGPKITTTGWFKIF.

In its sample, this clone is medium-sized. The rearrangement uses TRGV10 and TRGJ1 or TRGJ2. In the absence of a J gene in TCRdb, the DNA was matched to germline to assign it here. TRGV10 is designated an ORF whose function remains uncertain. V shed 9 bases and J 6 bases; nucleotides not matched to a gene: 9. The CDR3 loop spans 12 amino acids. The CDR3 loop reads CAACRRGYKKLF. The CDR3 nucleotides read TGTGCTGCGTGTCGGCGGGGTTATAAGAAACTCTTT.

This clone is classed as medium-sized. The chain couples TRGV2 to TRGJ1 or TRGJ2. TCRdb supplies no J gene; here it was assigned by aligning the nucleotide sequence to germline. Trimming cost V 0 bases and J 2 bases; bases outside gene matches: 7. The germline V gene encodes CDR1 EGSNGY and CDR2 YDSYNSKV. This CDR3 region has 15 residues. The CDR3 is CATWDGFCHYYKKLF. The CDR3 region has the DNA TGTGCCACCTGGGACGGGTTCTGTCATTATTATAAGAAACTCTTT.

This clone qualifies as medium-sized. The V call is TRGV10, the J call TRGJP1. No J gene is reported in TCRdb; it was inferred here by comparing the DNA with germline. TRGV10 is flagged as an ORF with uncertain function. J lost 2 bases, V lost 8 bases, and 15 bases had no gene match. CDR3 length: 17 amino acids. CDR3 in DNA: TGTGCTGCGTGGGATGGTCGGTTAAGAACCACTGGTTGGTTCAAGATATTT. This encodes CAAWDGRLRTTGWFKIF.

This clone was recorded a few times. One base separates it from a far larger clone, so it is likely a read error. Different DNA sequences within this sample yield the same CDR3. The genes are TRGV2 and TRGJP2. TCRdb gives no J gene; it was assigned here by matching the DNA to germline. Per the germline V gene, CDR1 is EGSNGY and CDR2 is YDSYNSKV. CDR3 length: 15 amino acids. CDR3 protein: CATWDGRGSDWIKTF. The CDR3 nucleotides read TGTGCCACTTGGGACGGGCGGGGTAGTGATTGGATCAAGACGTTT.

This clone is categorized as medium-sized. This rearrangement joins TRGV10 to TRGJ1 or TRGJ2. No J segment appears in TCRdb, so it was assigned here by matching the sequence to germline. TRGV10 is treated as an ORF (open reading frame) with a function not yet certain. The CDR3 consists of 13 residues. Losses at the gene ends were 8 bases for V and 8 bases for J; bases not matched to a gene: 13. CDR3: CAAWDLHRDKKLF. The CDR3 DNA reads as TGTGCTGCGTGGGATTTGCACAGGGATAAGAAACTCTTT.

With respect to this clone: The DNA is omitted, as the CDR3 cannot be located on it reliably, and the CDR3 follows TCRdb's listing. The J segment was not called; the V segment is TRGV10. TRGV10 is an open reading frame whose function is uncertain. The CDR3 spans 17 residues, counting both ends. The chain's CDR3 is CAAWDLGKGSLAVEQHF.

By share, this clone counts as medium-sized. The rearrangement links TRGV2 to TRGJP2. No J segment appears in TCRdb, so it was assigned here by matching the sequence to germline. The CDR3 sequence is 12 residues long. Trimming at V came to 3 bases and at J to 7 bases, leaving 2 bases not matched to a gene. From germline, CDR1 is EGSNGY and CDR2 YDSYNSKV. Here the CDR3 DNA reads TGTGCCACCTGGGACTTTGATTGGATCAAGACGTTT. It codes for CATWDFDWIKTF.

This clone appeared many times. The chain has TRGV9 and TRGJ1 or TRGJ2. The J gene, missing from TCRdb, was assigned here through DNA to germline matching. Germline CDR1 reads GITISATS; CDR2 reads ISYDGTV (reference sequence). V lost 1 base, J lost 1 base, and 7 bases stayed unmatched. The CDR3 is 15 amino acids. The CDR3 sequence is CALWEVRKNYYKKLF. The CDR3 coding sequence is TGTGCCTTGTGGGAGGTAAGAAAAAATTATTATAAGAAACTCTTT.

By its share, this clone is medium-sized. The V and J genes are TRGV4 and TRGJ1 or TRGJ2. TCRdb does not report a J gene; here it was assigned by matching the DNA to germline references. This CDR3 has 12 residues. In germline, CDR1 is EGSTGY, CDR2 YDSYTSSV. With 3 bases clipped from V and 1 base from J, the junction kept 0 bases outside the gene matches. The CDR3 reads CATWDNYYKKLF. The CDR3 DNA reads TGTGCCACCTGGGATAATTATTATAAGAAACTCTTT.

This clone is labeled as medium-sized. The chain is built from TRGV4 and TRGJ1 or TRGJ2. Because TCRdb records no J gene, it was assigned here through a match of the DNA to germline. Germline V gene data show CDR1 as EGSTGY and CDR2 as YDSYTSSV. Unmatched junction bases numbered 10, after V lost 5 bases and J lost 0 bases. The CDR3 length is 15 residues. The CDR3 DNA follows: TGTGCCACCTGGGCCTCACCTTCGAATTATTATAAGAAACTCTTT. As protein: CATWASPSNYYKKLF.

By sample share, this clone is medium-sized. CDR3 residues: CATWDGPTGWFKIF. CDR3 bases: TGTGCCACCTGGGACGGGCCCACTGGTTGGTTCAAGATATTT. The chain links TRGV2 to TRGJP1. The J gene is not listed in TCRdb, so it was assigned here from a DNA match to germline. Germline trimming cut 0 bases from V and 3 bases from J; bases unmatched to any gene: 1. This CDR3 is 14 amino acids long. The germline gives CDR1 EGSNGY, CDR2 YDSYNSKV.

This clone has at least ten counts. This CDR3 reads CATWDSHNYYKKLF. The CDR3 DNA follows: TGTGCCACCTGGGACAGCCATAATTATTATAAGAAACTCTTT. This chain joins TRGV5 and TRGJ1 or TRGJ2. TCRdb is silent on the J gene; assignment here came from matching the DNA to germline. After removal of 1 base from V and 1 base from J, the junction contained 4 bases not matched to a gene. There are 14 residues in the CDR3. CDR1 VINAFY and CDR2 YDVSNSKD come from the germline V gene.

About this clone: The translation of this DNA and the TCRdb protein of a much larger clone differ at residue 5, probably owing to a read error; the protein shown here is translated from the DNA. The chain combines TRGV8 with TRGJ1 or TRGJ2. Germline matching of the DNA provided the J gene here, since TCRdb leaves it blank. Germline-derived CDR1 and CDR2 are VENAVY and YDSYNSRV. This CDR3 spans 12 amino acids. V lost 6 bases to trimming and J lost 3 bases; unmatched junction nucleotides: 5. As DNA, the CDR3 is TGTGCCACCTGGAGATTTTATTATAAGAAACTCTTT. The encoded protein is CATWRFYYKKLF.